This T cell receptor beta chain was recovered during a study of cytomegalovirus exposure and HLA in healthy donors. Looking at the study overall: Out of 150 million to 200 million T cells, an earlier analysis found about 100 million unique TCR beta sequences in total. Membership in the Caucasian-associated ancestry cluster was found for around four fifths of roughly 400 genotyped donors.

Use of 60 Vbeta and 13 Jbeta primers characterized the PCR. TCRdb keeps only in-frame clones here, not all; method: immunoSEQ multiplex PCR. Among around 130,000 clones listed, 80% were seen once. Study results and caveats: Later on, an analysis showed TCR association rates differing by HLA locus, with DRB1 the most and HLA-C the fewest. Most CMV-associated TCR beta chains were later found to appear HLA-restricted.

The CDR3 has 10 residues. Germline assignment: CDR1 WSHSY and CDR2 SAAADI. Trimming took 6 bases from V and 9 from J, leaving 9 bases between them. Concerning this clone itself: Its matching antigen is unknown.

The receptor was derived from a male donor in good health and CMV-seronegative. V gene TRBV10-2 combines with J gene TRBJ2-7; tentatively, D is TRBD1 (6 bases). Specimen: PBMCs. CDR3 nucleotide sequence: TGCGCCAGCAGACAGGGCTCGCAGTACTTC. Protein: CASRQGSQYF.